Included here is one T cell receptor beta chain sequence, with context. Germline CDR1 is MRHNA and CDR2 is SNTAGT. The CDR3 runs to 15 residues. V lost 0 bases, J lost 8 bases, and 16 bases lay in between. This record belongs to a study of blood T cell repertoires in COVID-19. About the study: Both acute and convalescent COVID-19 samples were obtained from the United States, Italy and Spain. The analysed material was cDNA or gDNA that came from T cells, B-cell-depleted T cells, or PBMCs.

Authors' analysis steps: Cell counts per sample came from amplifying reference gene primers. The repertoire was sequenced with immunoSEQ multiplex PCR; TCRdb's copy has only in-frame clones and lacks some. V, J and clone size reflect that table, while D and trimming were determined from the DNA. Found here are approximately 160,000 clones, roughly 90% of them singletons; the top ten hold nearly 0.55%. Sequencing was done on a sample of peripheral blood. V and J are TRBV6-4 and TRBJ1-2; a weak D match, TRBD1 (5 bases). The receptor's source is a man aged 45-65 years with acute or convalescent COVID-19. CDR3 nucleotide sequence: TGTGCCAGCAGTGACTCGGTCGAAGGGGTTAGAGGCTACACCTTC. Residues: CASSDSVEGVRGYTF.